A single sample gave rise to the 26 T cell receptor beta chains below, sequenced in a study of response to subunit inactivated influenza vaccine. TCRdb re-derived calls from the RT-PCR reads in MiXCR, one entry per CDR3 protein. The data contain about 650,000 distinct CDR3 sequences, approximately 15% of them seen just once; the ten biggest clones take up 11%. Sequencing was performed on PBMCs from blood, taken 11 to 12 days after vaccination. All receptors derive from a man aged 50-60 years who received an inactivated influenza vaccine.

This clonotype showed up just a few times. CDR3 amino acids: CASSRTSVGKNIQYF. For the CDR3, the DNA is TGTGCCAGCAGTAGGACTAGCGTGGGCAAAAACATTCAGTACTTC. The chain couples TRBV27 to TRBJ2-4; 9 bases agree with TRBD2. CDR1 and CDR2 (germline): MNHEY, SMNVEV (reference sequence). Losses at the gene ends were 5 bases for V and 3 bases for J; bases not matched to a gene: 5. The CDR3 totals 15 residues.

This clonotype has only a few counts. The gene calls are TRBV6-6 and TRBJ2-7; TRBD1 is a possible D gene (5 bases). CDR1 is MNHNY and CDR2 is SVGAGI in the germline V gene (reference sequence). V was clipped by 2 bases and J by 3 bases, with 8 bases between them. The CDR3 runs 13 residues. CDR3 coding DNA: TGTGCCAGCAGTTACGACAGATTCTACGAGCAGTACTTC. This gives the protein CASSYDRFYEQYF.

The rearrangement uses TRBV7-9 and TRBJ2-5; possibly TRBD1 or TRBD2 for D (6 bases each). The ends were cut back, 5 bases at V and 4 bases at J, with 14 bases in the middle. The CDR3 runs to 14 residues. Germline V gene sequence: CDR1 SEHNR, CDR2 FQNEAQ (reference sequence). CDR3 nucleotides: TGTGCCAGCAGCCCAATAGGGGGGCGAGAGACCCAGTACTTC. This gives the protein CASSPIGGRETQYF.

J is TRBJ2-3 and V is TRBV7-6, with 8 bases matching TRBD2. The CDR3 has 19 amino acids. Trimming cost V 5 bases and J 2 bases; bases outside gene matches: 18. The V gene's germline CDR1 is SGHVS and CDR2 FNYEAQ. The CDR3, as DNA: TGTGCCAGCAGCCTACCTATGAAACCGGGACTAGGGCTCACAGATACGCAGTATTTT. It yields the protein CASSLPMKPGLGLTDTQYF. The full variable domain, completed using reference TRBV7-6 and TRBJ2-3, is GAGVSQSPRYKVTKRGQDVALRCDPISGHVSLYWYRQALGQGPEFLTYFNYEAQQDKSGLPNDRFSAERPEGSISTLTIQRTEQRDSAMYRCASSLPMKPGLGLTDTQYFGPGTRLTVL.

This clonotype turned up a few times. The chain links TRBV7-2 to TRBJ2-7; weak D call: TRBD1 (6 bases). The germline V gene encodes CDR1 SGHTA and CDR2 FQGNSA. V shed 7 bases and J shed 0 bases, with 13 bases lying between them. This CDR3 has 14 amino acids. The CDR3 region is CASKKDRPSYEQYF. For the CDR3, the DNA is TGTGCCAGCAAGAAAGACAGGCCCTCCTACGAGCAGTACTTC.

This clonotype appeared a few times. The chain couples TRBV5-1 to TRBJ2-7; 10 nucleotides line up with TRBD1. The germline gives CDR1 SGHRS, CDR2 YFSETQ. V was clipped by 0 bases and J by 3 bases; unmatched bases: 3. CDR3 length: 15 residues. CDR3 nucleotides: TGCGCCAGCAGCTTGGAGACAGGGGGCTTCTACGAGCAGTACTTC. Protein: CASSLETGGFYEQYF.

This clonotype was counted only a few times. For the CDR3, the DNA is TGTGCCAGCAGTGAACTCAGGGAGGGTGAGCAGTTCTTC. This encodes CASSELREGEQFF. This chain joins TRBV12-3 or TRBV12-4 and TRBJ2-1; TRBD2 aligns across 7 bases. The CDR3 has 13 residues. J lost 9 bases, V lost 5 bases, and 7 bases had no gene match.

The DNA for the CDR3 is TGCGCCAGCAGCCCCCGGGGGGGCTCCTACGAGCAGTACTTC. Translating it yields CASSPRGGSYEQYF. The chain joins TRBV4-3 to TRBJ2-7; TRBD2 matches at 8 bases. The germline gives CDR1 LGHNA, CDR2 YSLEER. The ends lost 4 bases at V and 0 bases at J; junction bases unmatched: 2. The CDR3 contains 14 residues.

This clonotype was detected only a few times. V and J are TRBV11-1 and TRBJ2-1; D possibly corresponds to TRBD2 (7 bases). V dropped 4 bases and J dropped 7 bases, with 20 bases sitting between them. The CDR3 runs to 16 residues. Germline lookup yields CDR1 SGHAT and CDR2 FQDESV (reference sequence). The CDR3 DNA reads TGTGCCAGCAGCTCTGGCGCGGGGGCGTTGGATAATGAGCAGTTCTTC. It is translated as CASSSGAGALDNEQFF.

A few counts support this clonotype. The chain uses TRBV5-1 and TRBJ2-3; 7 bases map to TRBD1. V shed 4 bases and J 2 bases; nucleotides not matched to a gene: 7. Germline assignment: CDR1 SGHRS and CDR2 YFSETQ. This CDR3 contains 15 residues. The CDR3, as DNA: TGCGCCAGCAGCGAAAGACAGGGAGTCACAGATACGCAGTATTTT. It translates to CASSERQGVTDTQYF.

This clonotype was seen a handful of times. This rearrangement joins TRBV20-1 to TRBJ2-1; tentative D call: TRBD1 (6 bases). The CDR3 covers 15 residues. Germline loops: CDR1 DFQATT, CDR2 SNEGSKA (reference sequence). V lost 6 bases and J 6 bases, leaving 21 bases between the germline ends. CDR3 sequence: CSAHRDSSWGNEQFF. The CDR3 DNA follows: TGCAGTGCCCACAGGGATTCGTCTTGGGGCAATGAGCAGTTCTTC.

This clonotype occurred a few times. The chain recombines TRBV4-3 with TRBJ2-1, with D tentatively TRBD1 or TRBD2 (5 bases each). V lost 0 bases and J 9 bases, leaving 15 bases between the germline ends. CDR1 LGHNA and CDR2 YSLEER come from the germline V gene. The CDR3 is 15 residues long. The CDR3 DNA sequence: TGCGCCAGCAGCCAAGAATCAGGGCCGAGGGGTGAGCAGTTCTTC. Residues: CASSQESGPRGEQFF.

This sequence joins TRBV2 and TRBJ2-1; 10 bases agree with TRBD2. V shed 8 bases, J shed 4 bases, and the junction held 5 bases outside the gene matches. The CDR3 sequence is 14 residues long. Germline-derived CDR1 and CDR2 are SNHLY and FYNNEI. The CDR3 here is CASGKLAGYNEQFF. The CDR3 DNA reads TGTGCCAGCGGAAAACTAGCGGGGTACAATGAGCAGTTCTTC. Full variable domain (rest looked up from reference TRBV2 and TRBJ2-1): EPEVTQTPSHQVTQMGQEVILRCVPISNHLYFYWYRQILGQKVEFLVSFYNNEISEKSEIFDDQFSVERPDGSNFTLKIRSTKLEDSAMYFCASGKLAGYNEQFFGPGTRLTVL.

This clonotype has only a few counts. This chain uses TRBV7-2 with TRBJ2-7; 8 nucleotides line up with TRBD1. This CDR3 has 17 amino acids. CDR1 is SGHTA, CDR2 FQGNSA, per germline. V gave up 5 bases and J gave up 0 bases; unmatched junction bases: 12. Here the CDR3 DNA reads TGTGCCAGCAGCGCCCCTTCCCGGGACAGGAGCTCCTACGAGCAGTACTTC. It specifies CASSAPSRDRSSYEQYF.

V usage is TRBV20-1 and J usage is TRBJ2-1; TRBD1 agrees at 9 bases. V trimming: 5 bases; J trimming: 6 bases; junction bases outside the gene matches: 5. The CDR3 is made up of 13 amino acids. Germline lookup yields CDR1 DFQATT and CDR2 SNEGSKA (reference sequence). The CDR3 DNA follows: TGCAGTGCTCCCGGGACAGGGCCCAATGAGCAGTTCTTC. It is translated as CSAPGTGPNEQFF.

This clonotype was seen only once. This chain joins TRBV12-3 or TRBV12-4 and TRBJ2-7, with D uncertain. The CDR3 covers 13 residues. With 3 bases removed from V and 2 bases from J, the gap between germline ends came to 8 bases. Here the CDR3 reads CASSFTFTYEQYF. DNA for the CDR3: TGTGCCAGCAGTTTCACCTTTACCTACGAGCAGTACTTC.

The chain employs TRBV5-1 and TRBJ2-3; 7 bases align to TRBD1. From germline, CDR1 is SGHRS and CDR2 YFSETQ. V shed 8 bases and J 0 bases; nucleotides not matched to a gene: 9. The CDR3 contains 15 residues. CDR3 sequence reads: CASMNRGSSTDTQYF. The DNA of the CDR3 is TGCGCCAGTATGAACAGGGGCTCTAGCACAGATACGCAGTATTTT. The full variable domain, its missing parts supplied by reference TRBV5-1 and TRBJ2-3, is KAGVTQTPRYLIKTRGQQVTLSCSPISGHRSVSWYQQTPGQGLQFLFEYFSETQRNKGNFPGRFSGRQFSNSRSEMNVSTLELGDSALYLCASMNRGSSTDTQYFGPGTRLTVL.

The chain carries TRBV6-1 and TRBJ2-4; tentative D call: TRBD1 (5 bases). Trimming left V 5 bases short and J 0 bases short, with 14 bases between. Germline CDR1 reads MNHNS; CDR2 reads SASEGT. The CDR3 is made up of 16 amino acids. The CDR3: CASSTTLGAAKNIQYF. CDR3 in DNA: TGTGCCAGCAGTACCACCCTAGGGGCAGCCAAAAACATTCAGTACTTC.

The chain combines TRBV4-3 with TRBJ1-4, with D uncertain. Germline V gene sequence: CDR1 LGHNA, CDR2 YSLEER. The CDR3 runs 15 residues. V was cut by 1 base and J by 8 bases, with 14 bases left in between. The CDR3 nucleotides are TGCGCCAGCAGCCAAGGGGAGGCGGTCCCCGAAAAACTGTTTTTT. Encoded protein: CASSQGEAVPEKLFF.

A few counts support this clonotype. The chain combines TRBV5-1 with TRBJ1-5, with D tentatively TRBD1 (6 bases). Trimming stripped 4 bases from V and 3 bases from J, with 14 bases between. CDR1 is SGHRS, CDR2 YFSETQ, per germline. The length of the CDR3 is 15 residues. The CDR3 nucleotides are TGCGCCAGCAGCCCTACTGGGGACACCAATCAGCCCCAGCATTTT. It translates to CASSPTGDTNQPQHF.

The V and J genes are TRBV23-1 and TRBJ1-3; tentative D call: TRBD1 (6 bases). TRBV23-1 is given ORF status, its function remaining uncertain. The CDR3 sequence is 19 residues long. Trimming removed 2 bases from V and 0 bases from J, with 20 bases in between. CDR3 protein: CASSQPKTGTSASGNTIYF. CDR3 nucleotide sequence: TGCGCCAGCAGTCAACCGAAGACAGGAACCTCCGCCTCTGGAAACACCATATATTTT.

The chain links TRBV5-1 to TRBJ2-4, with no clear D. V was trimmed by 4 bases and J by 0 bases, leaving 14 bases between them. Germline loops: CDR1 SGHRS, CDR2 YFSETQ. CDR3 length: 16 residues. The CDR3 sequence: CASSLEPALAKNIQYF. CDR3 DNA sequence: TGCGCCAGCAGCCTAGAGCCCGCTCTAGCCAAAAACATTCAGTACTTC.

The gene calls are TRBV7-9 and TRBJ1-2; 12 bases map to TRBD1. Germline CDR1 is SEHNR and CDR2 is FQNEAQ (reference sequence). The trim removed 6 bases at V and 6 bases at J, leaving 11 bases unmatched. The CDR3 is made up of 16 amino acids. The CDR3 spells CASSHPGTGGKDGYTF. Here the CDR3 DNA reads TGTGCCAGCAGTCACCCCGGGACAGGGGGCAAGGATGGCTACACCTTC.

The J gene is TRBJ1-1, the V gene TRBV14; 9 nucleotides agree with TRBD1. The germline CDR1 and CDR2 sequences are SGHDN and FVKESK. J gave up 7 bases and V 1 base, and 4 bases lay outside the gene matches. The length of the CDR3 is 14 residues. CDR3 bases: TGTGCCAGCAGCCAAGTATGGACAGGGGATGAAGCTTTCTTT. It yields the protein CASSQVWTGDEAFF.

This clonotype has more than one count but fewer than ten. The chain recombines TRBV28 with TRBJ1-5; tentatively, D is TRBD1 (6 bases). V was trimmed by 5 bases and J by 6 bases, leaving 11 bases between them. This CDR3 has 13 amino acids. Germline CDR1 is MDHEN and CDR2 is SYDVKM. The CDR3 nucleotides read TGTGCCAGCAGTCGACAGGCGGCTCAGCCCCAGCATTTT. This codes for CASSRQAAQPQHF.

This clonotype has more than one count but fewer than ten. The J gene is TRBJ2-3, the V gene TRBV3-1; 11 bases agree with TRBD2. This CDR3 comprises 15 residues. The germline V gene encodes CDR1 LGHDT and CDR2 YNNKEL (reference sequence). V gave up 6 bases and J gave up 0 bases; unmatched junction bases: 2. The CDR3 sequence is CASRRTSGSTDTQYF. CDR3 DNA sequence: TGTGCCAGCAGGCGGACTAGCGGGAGCACAGATACGCAGTATTTT.